A selection of T cell receptor beta chains follows, all from one sample in a study of early T cells in non-severe SARS-CoV-2 infection. In TCRdb, the 5' RACE reads were re-called with MiXCR into one record per CDR3 protein. This table has 70,000 to 90,000 distinct CDR3 sequences, about 11% appearing once. Input material: whole blood. The receptor set was obtained from an adult who was a healthcare worker with PCR-confirmed SARS-CoV-2 infection or an uninfected control (not recorded which). Both conserved end residues are part of each CDR3. The order of the fields is V gene, D gene, J gene, clone size, CDR3 DNA, CDR3 protein. D genes are given only for firm matches. Not every row has a clone size; where given, it reads once, few, many or a size class.

TRBV5-5,TRBD1,TRBJ1-6,many,TGTGCCAGCAGCTTGGGGCAGGGGGTCGGTTCACCCCTCCACTTT,CASSLGQGVGSPLHF
TRBV6-2/TRBV6-3,NA,TRBJ1-5,few,TGTGCCAGCAGTTACTCGGCAGGCACAAATCAGCCCCAGCATTTT,CASSYSAGTNQPQHF
TRBV4-3,NA,TRBJ1-6,many,TGCGCCAGCAGCCAAGCGGGGGATTCACCCCTCCACTTT,CASSQAGDSPLHF
TRBV5-1,NA,TRBJ1-1,few,TGCGCCAGCAGCCCTTCCCGGGACGGACCGAACACTGAAGCTTTCTTT,CASSPSRDGPNTEAFF
TRBV29-1,NA,TRBJ1-5,many,TGCAGCGTGGGGGATCCCGGCAATCAGCCCCAGCATTTT,CSVGDPGNQPQHF
TRBV14,NA,TRBJ2-7,NA,TGTGCCAGCTCAGCGGGACACATCTACGAGCGGTACTTC,CASSAGHIYERYF
TRBV20-1,NA,TRBJ1-4,few,TGCAGTGCTAGAAAGGACCCGGCATCAACTAATGAAAAACTGTTTTTT,CSARKDPASTNEKLFF
TRBV2,NA,TRBJ1-1,NA,TGTGCCAGCAGGCCCAGGACGGGGAACACTGAAGCTTTCTTT,CASRPRTGNTEAFF
TRBV7-9,NA,TRBJ2-2,many,TGTGCCAGCAGCGTGATCGAGGAGCTGTTTTTT,CASSVIEELFF
TRBV29-1,NA,TRBJ2-2,few,TGCAGCGTTGAAGTAGGGGGTCGGAACACCGGGGAGCTGTTTTTT,CSVEVGGRNTGELFF
TRBV27,NA,TRBJ2-5,many,TGTGCCAGCAGTTTATCCCCCGGGACTCAAGAGACCCAGTACTTC,CASSLSPGTQETQYF
TRBV6-2/TRBV6-3,NA,TRBJ1-5,many,TGTGCCAGCAGTTACTCCTTTTCAGGGGCTAGAAATCAGCCCCAGCATTTT,CASSYSFSGARNQPQHF
TRBV3-1,TRBD1,TRBJ2-1,many,TGTGCCAGCAGCCCCGACTCGACAGGGCCGTTCTTC,CASSPDSTGPFF
TRBV19,NA,TRBJ2-7,NA,TGTGCCAGTAGTTTCGGGGGAGCGTACGAGCAGTACTTC,CASSFGGAYEQYF
TRBV6-5,TRBD1,TRBJ2-3,many,TGTGCCAGCAGAGCAGGGGACAGGGGGCTAGATACGCAGTATTTT,CASRAGDRGLDTQYF
TRBV5-4,NA,TRBJ1-2,few,TGTGCCAGCAGCCCACGGACCGTCATTAACTATGGCTACACCTTC,CASSPRTVINYGYTF
TRBV5-1,NA,TRBJ2-2,NA,TGCGCCAGCAGCTTGGGGGGGAGTCGGACGGCGAACACCGGGGAGCTGTTTTTT,CASSLGGSRTANTGELFF
TRBV6-6,NA,TRBJ2-7,many,TGTGCCAGCAGTTACGCCGTAGGCAGGGGGGTCTACGAGCAGTACTTC,CASSYAVGRGVYEQYF
TRBV12-3/TRBV12-4,TRBD1,TRBJ1-1,many,TGTGCCAGCAGTTTGTACAGGGGAACTGAAGCTTTCTTT,CASSLYRGTEAFF
TRBV5-4,NA,TRBJ1-2,many,TGTGCCAGCAGCTTGAGGCAGTCTAACTATGGCTACACCTTC,CASSLRQSNYGYTF
TRBV7-9,NA,TRBJ2-7,few,TGTGCCAGCACCGGAGGGCATACTTTGGGGGTGTCCTACGAGCAGTACTTC,CASTGGHTLGVSYEQYF
TRBV20-1,NA,TRBJ2-7,NA,TGCAGTGCTCGGGACAACTCCTACGAGCAGTACTTC,CSARDNSYEQYF
TRBV7-2,TRBD2,TRBJ2-3,NA,TGTGCCAGCAGCTTTGAGGCTAGCGGGGGTTATACGCAGTATTTT,CASSFEASGGYTQYF
TRBV7-9,NA,TRBJ2-4,many,TGTGCCAGCAGCGAAACCCGAAACATTCAGTACTTC,CASSETRNIQYF
TRBV9,NA,TRBJ2-7,few,TGTGCCAGCAGCGTAGTGCCAGGGGGGACGGACGAGCAGTACTTC,CASSVVPGGTDEQYF
TRBV6-1,TRBD2,TRBJ2-3,few,TGTGCCAGCAGTGAAAGTAGCGGGGGGGCAGATACGCAGTATTTT,CASSESSGGADTQYF
TRBV12-3/TRBV12-4,TRBD1,TRBJ2-3,NA,TGTGCCAGCAGGCAACAGGGGTCAGATACGCAGTATTTT,CASRQQGSDTQYF
TRBV5-4,TRBD1,TRBJ2-2,NA,TGTGCCAGCAGCCGGGACAGGGGCCCCACCGGGGAGCTGTTTTTT,CASSRDRGPTGELFF
TRBV11-3,TRBD2,TRBJ2-2,NA,TGTGCCAGCAGCTTAACTAGCGGGGCTCCAGCGAACACCGGGGAGCTGTTTTTT,CASSLTSGAPANTGELFF
TRBV7-8,NA,TRBJ2-3,many,TGTGCCAGCAGCCACATCAGGGGCCGGGATACGCAGTATTTT,CASSHIRGRDTQYF
TRBV24-1,NA,TRBJ2-2,NA,TGTGCCACCAGTACAGGGAAAACCGGGGAGCTGTTTTTT,CATSTGKTGELFF
TRBV6-2/TRBV6-3,NA,TRBJ2-7,many,TGTGCCAGCAGTTACAAACTAGGAGGGGCCATCTCCTACGAGCAGTACTTC,CASSYKLGGAISYEQYF